The rows below give T cell receptor beta chains drawn from one sample of a study of Ad26.COV2.S vaccination and SARS-CoV-2 variants. Sequenced by immunoSEQ multiplex PCR; TCRdb stores in-frame clones only, minus some. Of around 450,000 clones in the sample, about 91% were seen once. Sample: peripheral blood, taken in a trial of Ad26.COV2.S vaccine versus placebo. These receptors were obtained from a person between 18 and 65 years old who received the Ad26.COV2.S COVID-19 vaccine or a placebo. CDR3s include the opening cysteine and the closing phenylalanine or tryptophan. The D gene is left open where the match is weak. Clone size is stated in some rows and not others, as once, few, many or a class when expanded.

size: -; V: TRBV7-9; D: TRBD1; J: TRBJ1-2; length: 15; DNA: TGTGCCAGCAGCCCACGGGACAGACGTAACTATGGCTACACCTTC; CDR3: CASSPRDRRNYGYTF
size: -; V: TRBV12-5; D: TRBD2; J: TRBJ2-5; length: 20; DNA: TGTGCTAGTGGTTTTAGGCCAGCGGGACTAGCGGGGGTTAGGCCGGAGACCCAGTACTTC; CDR3: CASGFRPAGLAGVRPETQYF
size: once; V: TRBV5-1; D: TRBD1; J: TRBJ1-1; length: 13; DNA: TGCGCCAGCAGGGAACAGGGGGGCACTGAAGCTTTCTTT; CDR3: CASREQGGTEAFF
size: -; V: TRBV5-1; D: -; J: TRBJ2-5; length: 15; DNA: TGCGCCAGCAGCCCCTCGTTAGGGGGGCGGGAGACCCAGTACTTC; CDR3: CASSPSLGGRETQYF
size: -; V: TRBV5-1; D: -; J: TRBJ2-1; length: 15; DNA: TGCGCCAGCAGCTTTCTAGAGATTACCTACAATGAGCAGTTCTTC; CDR3: CASSFLEITYNEQFF
size: -; V: TRBV6-6; D: -; J: TRBJ2-7; length: 12; DNA: TGTGCCAGCCGACAGGGCGGGAACGAGCAGTACTTC; CDR3: CASRQGGNEQYF
size: -; V: TRBV5-1; D: -; J: TRBJ1-1; length: 16; DNA: TGCGCCAGCAGCTTGGTTGAGGGGTACAGTAACACTGAAGCTTTCTTT; CDR3: CASSLVEGYSNTEAFF
size: once; V: TRBV19; D: TRBD1; J: TRBJ1-5; length: 14; DNA: TGTGCCAGTAGTATGCAGGGGGCGTTTCAGCCCCAGCATTTT; CDR3: CASSMQGAFQPQHF
size: -; V: TRBV28; D: -; J: TRBJ2-7; length: 15; DNA: TGTGCCAGCAGTCCCCCGGAGGAGGGAAGATACGAGCAGTACTTC; CDR3: CASSPPEEGRYEQYF
size: -; V: TRBV28; D: -; J: TRBJ2-5; length: 14; DNA: TGTGCCAGCAGTGGCCGGGACGAAAAAGAGACCCAGTACTTC; CDR3: CASSGRDEKETQYF
size: -; V: TRBV7-8; D: -; J: TRBJ1-4; length: 13; DNA: TGTGCCAGCAGCTTAGCGGCTATTGAAAAACTGTTTTTT; CDR3: CASSLAAIEKLFF
size: -; V: TRBV4-1; D: -; J: TRBJ2-7; length: 14; DNA: TGCGCCAGCAGCCTTATCGACCGGGCGGAGGAGCAGTACTTC; CDR3: CASSLIDRAEEQYF
size: once; V: TRBV6-2/TRBV6-3; D: -; J: TRBJ1-3; length: 15; DNA: TGTGCCAGCAGTGGACCCGGGACATGGGGAAACACCATATATTTT; CDR3: CASSGPGTWGNTIYF
size: -; V: TRBV4-2; D: -; J: TRBJ1-6; length: 13; DNA: TGTGCCAGCAGCCTAGCCCCTTTCTCACCCCTCCACTTT; CDR3: CASSLAPFSPLHF
size: -; V: TRBV7-2; D: -; J: TRBJ1-1; length: 15; DNA: TGTGCCAGCAGCAGACGCAGGAGCTTGAACACTGAAGCTTTCTTT; CDR3: CASSRRRSLNTEAFF
size: once; V: TRBV6-2/TRBV6-3; D: -; J: TRBJ2-4; length: 13; DNA: TGTGCCAGCAGTTACGCGACTCCTGGCATTCAGTACTTC; CDR3: CASSYATPGIQYF
size: -; V: TRBV6-5; D: -; J: TRBJ1-1; length: 14; DNA: TGTGCCAGCAGTTACGGGGGCGCAGGGACTGAAGCTTTCTTT; CDR3: CASSYGGAGTEAFF
size: -; V: TRBV5-4; D: -; J: TRBJ2-1; length: 17; DNA: TGTGCCAGCAGCTTGGGAGCGGGCAGGGGGTCGAGAAATGAGCAGTTCTTC; CDR3: CASSLGAGRGSRNEQFF